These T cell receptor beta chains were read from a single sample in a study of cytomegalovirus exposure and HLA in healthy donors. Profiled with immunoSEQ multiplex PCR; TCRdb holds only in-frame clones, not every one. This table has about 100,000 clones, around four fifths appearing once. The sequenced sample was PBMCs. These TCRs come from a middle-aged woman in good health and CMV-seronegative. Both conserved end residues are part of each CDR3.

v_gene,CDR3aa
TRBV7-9,CASSPASGSTGELFF
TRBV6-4,CASSDSRLAGGRYNEQFF
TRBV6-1,CAAERGEDSYEQYF
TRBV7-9,CASSLPRAGELFF
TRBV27,CASSSPPGRDNEKLFF
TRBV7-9,CASSFMQTLSGNTIYF
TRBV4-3,CASSQGFRDSFNYGYTF
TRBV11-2,CASSSELVRTYEQYF
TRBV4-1,CASSQGPGQRVNQPQHF
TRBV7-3,CASSLKASVNTGELFF
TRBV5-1,CASSLAVGGPSTDTQYF
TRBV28,CASSPHGGTGAYEQYF
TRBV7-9,CASSLLAGGFYNEQFF
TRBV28,CASSLGQGTGKVYEQYF
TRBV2,CASSDGGGGQPQHF
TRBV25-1,CASSETKREQFF
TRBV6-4,CASSARQGGEQFF
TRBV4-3,CASSLTSDPPYEQYF
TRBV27,CASSLSGLAGGNEQFF
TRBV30,CAWLPRGAEGVTEAFF
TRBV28,CASSLGRLAYNEQFF
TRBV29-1,CSVGRTSGVYNEQFF
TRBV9,CASSVWERGEQFF
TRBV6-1,CASGPKEGVAGEQYF
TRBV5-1,CASSLVGREGSYEQYF
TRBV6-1,CASSEASTANYGYTF
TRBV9,CASSLSWTSSQYEQYF
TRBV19,CASKMAHSLNTEAFF
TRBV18,CASSPLPARGGYEQYF